This is a list of T cell receptor beta chains from one sample in a study of blood T cell repertoires in COVID-19. The data were produced by immunoSEQ multiplex PCR, yet TCRdb's version contains in-frame clones alone and is incomplete. The profile shows 130,000 to 150,000 clones, approximately 89% of them singletons. Sequencing was done on a sample of peripheral blood. All receptors come from a human donor in a cohort sampled during active COVID-19. Each CDR3 is given with its conserved first and last residue. D genes are given only for firm matches. Rows may omit the clone size; those that give it use once, few, many or a size class.

j_call v_call cdr3_length d_call clone_size cdr3_nt cdr3_aa
TRBJ1-1 TRBV11-2 13 - - TGTGCCAGCACTCTACAGGGTACTAGGGAAGCTTTCTTT CASTLQGTREAFF
TRBJ2-3 TRBV4-2 18 TRBD2 - TGTGCCAGCAGCCAAGTTCCTAGCGGGGGGCCCTACACAGATACGCAGTATTTT CASSQVPSGGPYTDTQYF
TRBJ1-4 TRBV7-2 16 - - TGTGCCAGCAGCTTTGGCCCGGCAGGGCAATATGAAAAACTGTTTTTT CASSFGPAGQYEKLFF
TRBJ2-7 TRBV5-5 14 TRBD1 - TGTGCCAGCAGCTTAAGACAGGGAACCCACGAGCAGTACTTC CASSLRQGTHEQYF
TRBJ2-3 TRBV5-1 14 TRBD2 - TGCGCCAGCAGCTTGGGGACTAGCGGGGATACGCAGTATTTT CASSLGTSGDTQYF
TRBJ2-7 TRBV9 15 - - TGTGCCAGCAGCCCCCGCGGTACAGGGTGCCACGAGCAGTACTTC CASSPRGTGCHEQYF
TRBJ2-7 TRBV6-5 13 TRBD2 - TGTGCCAGCACGGGAGGGGGCTCCTACGAGCAGTACTTC CASTGGGSYEQYF
TRBJ2-5 TRBV7-9 16 TRBD2 - TGTGCCAGCAGCTACACTAGCGGGGGGTTCCAAGAGACCCAGTACTTC CASSYTSGGFQETQYF
TRBJ2-5 TRBV2 13 - - TGTGCCAGCAGTGTGTTAGTCCGTGAGACCCAGTACTTC CASSVLVRETQYF
TRBJ1-1 TRBV5-1 12 - - TGCGCCAGCAGCTTGGCGGGGGGCGAAGCTTTCTTT CASSLAGGEAFF
TRBJ2-5 TRBV7-6 16 TRBD2 - TGTGCCAGCAGCTTTTGGCCTAGCGGGGGGGAAGAGACCCAGTACTTC CASSFWPSGGEETQYF
TRBJ1-2 TRBV28 12 - - TGTGCCAGCAGCGTTAACAGGGACGGCTACACCTTC CASSVNRDGYTF
TRBJ2-2 TRBV18 17 TRBD2 - TGTGCCAGCTCCCCAGATGGACTAGCGGGGGTGACCGGGGAGCTGTTTTTT CASSPDGLAGVTGELFF
TRBJ1-1 TRBV6-5 14 - - TGTGCCAGCAGAGTACAGGGAGGGGGGACTGAAGCTTTCTTT CASRVQGGGTEAFF
TRBJ2-2 TRBV5-1 15 TRBD2 - TGCGCCAGCAGCTTGATTCGCGGGGGCACCGGGGAGCTGTTTTTT CASSLIRGGTGELFF
TRBJ1-2 TRBV29-1 13 - few TGCAGCGTTGAAGAAGGGGTTCACTATGGCTACACCTTC CSVEEGVHYGYTF
TRBJ1-5 TRBV19 16 - - TGTGCCAGTAGTACCCGCAGCCTCCTCACAGATCAGCCCCAGCATTTT CASSTRSLLTDQPQHF
TRBJ1-2 TRBV6-1 12 - - TGTGCCAGCAGTGAGCGTAACTATGGCTACACCTTC CASSERNYGYTF
TRBJ2-7 TRBV6-2/TRBV6-3 15 TRBD1 - TGTGCCAGCAGTTTGACAGGGGAAGCCTCCTACGAGCAGTACTTC CASSLTGEASYEQYF
TRBJ2-7 TRBV27 15 TRBD1 - TGTGCCAGCAGTAACCGGGACAGCGGACACTACGAGCAGTACTTC CASSNRDSGHYEQYF
TRBJ2-7 TRBV18 18 TRBD2 - TGTGCCAGCTCACCATCTAGGGGAAGGGACTACCTATCCTACGAGCAGTACTTC CASSPSRGRDYLSYEQYF
TRBJ2-4 TRBV27 14 TRBD1 - TGTGCCAGCAGCCCGAGTGGGACAGGGGGCATTCAGTACTTC CASSPSGTGGIQYF
TRBJ2-7 TRBV9 16 TRBD2 - TGTGCCAGCAGCGGACGAGCCCCTAGCGGCCCCTACGAGCAGTACTTC CASSGRAPSGPYEQYF
TRBJ2-1 TRBV7-3 16 TRBD2 - TGTGCCAGCAGCCCCCGGAGTAGCGGGGCCTCCAATGAGCAGTTCTTC CASSPRSSGASNEQFF
TRBJ2-1 TRBV9 15 - - TGTGCCAGCAGCGTAACAGGGAGCTCCTACAATGAGCAGTTCTTC CASSVTGSSYNEQFF
TRBJ2-7 TRBV27 15 TRBD1 - TGTGCCAGCAGCTTTGGACAGGACGGCTCCTACGAGCAGTACTTC CASSFGQDGSYEQYF
TRBJ1-2 TRBV5-4 16 TRBD1 - TGTGCCAGCAGCCCCGGACAGGTTTCCTCAACCTATGGCTACACCTTC CASSPGQVSSTYGYTF
TRBJ1-6 TRBV19 13 TRBD1 - TGTGCCAGTAAAAGGGGGCCGGGTTCACCCCTCCACTTT CASKRGPGSPLHF
TRBJ1-2 TRBV5-4 16 TRBD1 few TGTGCCAGCACCCGGGAACAGGGGTCTTCTAACTATGGCTACACCTTC CASTREQGSSNYGYTF
TRBJ2-5 TRBV7-9 14 TRBD2 - TGTGCCAGCAACTTAGCGGGGGGGCATGAGACCCAGTACTTC CASNLAGGHETQYF
TRBJ2-7 TRBV4-1 17 TRBD1 - TGCGCCAGCAGCCAAGACCTCTACCGGGACAGGGGCGACGAGCAGTACTTC CASSQDLYRDRGDEQYF
TRBJ1-2 TRBV9 11 - - TGTGCCAGCCCTCCCAGGTACGGCTACACCTTC CASPPRYGYTF
TRBJ2-7 TRBV5-1 16 TRBD1 - TGCGCCAGCAGCTTGGATAGGACAGGGAGCTCCTACGAGCAGTACTTC CASSLDRTGSSYEQYF